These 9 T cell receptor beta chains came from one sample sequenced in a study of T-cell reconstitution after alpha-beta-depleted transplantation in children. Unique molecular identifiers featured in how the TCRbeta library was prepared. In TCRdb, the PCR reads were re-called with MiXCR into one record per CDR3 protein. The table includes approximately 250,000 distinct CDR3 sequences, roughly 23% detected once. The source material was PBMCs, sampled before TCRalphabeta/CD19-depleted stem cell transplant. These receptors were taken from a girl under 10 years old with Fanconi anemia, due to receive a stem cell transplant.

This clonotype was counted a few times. The CDR3 sequence is CSAFYRGHYEQYF. CDR3 coding DNA: TGCAGTGCATTCTACAGGGGACACTACGAGCAGTACTTC. The chain uses TRBV20-1 and TRBJ2-7; 7 bases align to TRBD1. CDR1 and CDR2 (germline): DFQATT, SNEGSKA (reference sequence). The CDR3 is 13 residues long. V shed 6 bases, J shed 3 bases, and the junction held 8 bases outside the gene matches.

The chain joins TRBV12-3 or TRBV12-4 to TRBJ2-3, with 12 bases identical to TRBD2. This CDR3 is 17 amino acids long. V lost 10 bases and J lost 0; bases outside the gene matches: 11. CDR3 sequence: CAICRTSGVPSTDTQYF. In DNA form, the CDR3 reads TGTGCCATCTGCCGGACTAGCGGGGTACCTAGCACAGATACGCAGTATTTT.

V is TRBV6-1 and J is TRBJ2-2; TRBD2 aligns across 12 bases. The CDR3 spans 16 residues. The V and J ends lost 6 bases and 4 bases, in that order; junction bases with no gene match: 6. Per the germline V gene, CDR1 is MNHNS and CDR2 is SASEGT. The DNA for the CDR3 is TGTGCCAGCAGCCTAGCGGGGGGGCCGGTCACCGGGGAGCTGTTTTTT. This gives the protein CASSLAGGPVTGELFF.

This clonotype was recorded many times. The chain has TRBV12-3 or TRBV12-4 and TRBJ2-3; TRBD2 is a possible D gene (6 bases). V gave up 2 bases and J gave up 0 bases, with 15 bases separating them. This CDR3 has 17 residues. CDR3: CASSLRLADASTDTQYF. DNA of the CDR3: TGTGCCAGCAGTTTACGTTTAGCGGACGCTAGCACAGATACGCAGTATTTT.

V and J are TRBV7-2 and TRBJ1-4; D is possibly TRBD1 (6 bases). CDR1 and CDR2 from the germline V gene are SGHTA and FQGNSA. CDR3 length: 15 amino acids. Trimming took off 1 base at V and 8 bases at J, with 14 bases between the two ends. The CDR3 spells CASSLGGPGDEKLFF. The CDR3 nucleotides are TGTGCCAGCAGCTTAGGGGGGCCGGGGGACGAAAAACTGTTTTTT.

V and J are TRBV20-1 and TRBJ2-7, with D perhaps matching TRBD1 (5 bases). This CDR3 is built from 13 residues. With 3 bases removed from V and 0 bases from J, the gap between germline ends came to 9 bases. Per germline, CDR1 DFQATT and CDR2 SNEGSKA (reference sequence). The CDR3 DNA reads TGCAGTGCTAGCAGGGCCAACTCCTACGAGCAGTACTTC. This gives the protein CSASRANSYEQYF.

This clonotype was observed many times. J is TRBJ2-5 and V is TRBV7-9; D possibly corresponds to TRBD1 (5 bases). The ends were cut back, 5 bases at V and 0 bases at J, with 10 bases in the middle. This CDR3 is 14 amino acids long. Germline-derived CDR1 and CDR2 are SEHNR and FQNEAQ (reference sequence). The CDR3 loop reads CASSPDRYQETQYF. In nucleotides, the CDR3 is TGTGCCAGCAGCCCAGACAGATACCAAGAGACCCAGTACTTC.

This CDR3 is CASMGVEGNPGEQYF. The CDR3 nucleotides read TGTGCCAGCATGGGGGTCGAGGGGAACCCAGGGGAGCAGTACTTC. V usage is TRBV28 and J usage is TRBJ2-7; D might be TRBD1 or TRBD2, each matching 5 bases. This CDR3 region has 15 residues. Germline CDR1 and CDR2: MDHEN and SYDVKM. The V and J ends lost 7 bases and 7 bases respectively, with 23 bases between them.

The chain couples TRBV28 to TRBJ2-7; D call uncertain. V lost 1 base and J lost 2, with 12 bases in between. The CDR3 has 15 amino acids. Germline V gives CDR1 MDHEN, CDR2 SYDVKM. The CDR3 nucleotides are TGTGCCAGCAGTTTATATCAAGGGCCGCCCTACGAGCAGTACTTC. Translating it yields CASSLYQGPPYEQYF.